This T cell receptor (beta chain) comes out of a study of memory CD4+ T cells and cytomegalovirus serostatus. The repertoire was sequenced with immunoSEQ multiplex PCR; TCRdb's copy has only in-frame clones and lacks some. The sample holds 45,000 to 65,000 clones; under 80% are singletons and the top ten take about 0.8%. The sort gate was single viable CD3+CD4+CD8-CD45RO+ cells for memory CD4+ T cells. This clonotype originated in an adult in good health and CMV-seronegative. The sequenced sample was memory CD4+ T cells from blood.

CDR3 protein: CASSQTKVTANTGELFF. The CDR3 coding sequence is TGTGCCAGCTCACAAACAAAGGTGACAGCGAACACCGGGGAGCTGTTTTTT. The rearrangement uses TRBV18 and TRBJ2-2, with a weak D call TRBD1 (5 bases). Trimming took 4 bases from V and 0 from J, leaving 15 bases between them. The CDR3 loop spans 17 amino acids. Germline CDR1 KGHSH, CDR2 LQKENI.